Shown below are 9 T cell receptor beta chains from a single sample sequenced in a study of cytomegalovirus exposure and HLA in healthy donors. In the PCR, 60 Vbeta and 13 Jbeta primers were used. Clones were sequenced by immunoSEQ multiplex PCR, and TCRdb holds only the in-frame ones, with some missing. The table lists around 170,000 clones, around 83% of them singletons, with under 0.9% in the top ten. Sequencing was done on a sample of PBMCs. These receptors were taken from a woman between 18 and 29 years old in good health and CMV-seronegative.

This chain connects TRBV27 to TRBJ2-1, with D perhaps TRBD1 (5 bases). This CDR3 has 14 residues. Germline assignment: CDR1 MNHEY and CDR2 SMNVEV (reference sequence). V lost 3 bases and J 5 bases, leaving 11 bases between the germline ends. This chain's CDR3 is CASSFALDNNEQFF. The CDR3, as DNA: TGTGCCAGCAGTTTTGCTCTGGACAACAATGAGCAGTTCTTC.

The rearrangement links TRBV19 to TRBJ2-7; 8 nucleotides align to TRBD2. Germline CDR1 and CDR2: LNHDA and SQIVND (reference sequence). Trimming cost V 4 bases and J 6 bases; bases outside gene matches: 11. The CDR3 spans 15 residues. CDR3 region: CASSTLPSGSLEQYF. The CDR3 coding sequence is TGTGCCAGTAGTACGCTGCCTAGCGGGTCTCTCGAGCAGTACTTC.

The chain carries TRBV18 and TRBJ2-3; D gene ambiguous. From germline, CDR1 is KGHSH and CDR2 LQKENI. Between the trimmed V and J ends, which lost 6 bases and 0 bases, there was a span of 10 bases. The CDR3 is 14 amino acids. The CDR3 sequence is CASSPRSSTDTQYF. The DNA of the CDR3 is TGTGCCAGCTCGCCTAGATCTAGCACAGATACGCAGTATTTT.

The chain links TRBV5-1 to TRBJ2-3; D gene unclear. The V end lost 1 base, the J end lost 6 bases, and 9 bases lay between the germline ends. CDR1 and CDR2 (germline): SGHRS, YFSETQ. The length of the CDR3 is 13 residues. The CDR3 is CASSLQIADTQYF. CDR3 in DNA: TGCGCCAGCAGCTTGCAAATCGCGGATACGCAGTATTTT.

J is TRBJ2-5 and V is TRBV2; TRBD1 matches 9 bases. CDR1 and CDR2 (germline): SNHLY, FYNNEI. V lost 6 bases, J lost 3 bases, and 2 bases stayed unmatched. The CDR3 sequence is 13 residues long. The CDR3 region has the DNA TGTGCCAGCAGCAGGGACAGGGAAGAGACCCAGTACTTC. Translated, it gives CASSRDREETQYF.

About this clone: The sample holds other DNA sequences that translate to the same CDR3. In DNA, the CDR3 is TGTGCCAGCAGTGAGCAGGGAAGCAATCAGCCCCAGCATTTT. Its protein is CASSEQGSNQPQHF. The V and J genes are TRBV6-1 and TRBJ1-5, with D possibly matching TRBD1 (5 bases). CDR1 is MNHNS, CDR2 SASEGT, per germline. CDR3 length equals 14 residues. Trimming cost V 3 bases and J 1 base, with 7 bases left between them.

The gene calls are TRBV7-2 and TRBJ2-6; D is possibly TRBD1 (6 bases). Germline V gene lookup returns CDR1 SGHTA and CDR2 FQGNSA. V lost 5 bases to trimming and J lost 1 base, with 12 bases between them. This CDR3 spans 16 amino acids. The CDR3 region is CASSPTGFSGANVLTF. The CDR3 DNA reads TGTGCCAGCAGCCCTACAGGGTTTTCTGGGGCCAACGTCCTGACTTTC.

The CDR3 DNA sequence: TGTGCGGTGGGGGGGGCGAGCACCGGGGAGCTGTTTTTT. Translating gives CAVGGASTGELFF. This rearrangement joins TRBV27 to TRBJ2-2; TRBD2 is a possible D gene (7 bases). Germline V gives CDR1 MNHEY, CDR2 SMNVEV (reference sequence). The CDR3 loop spans 13 amino acids.

The chain joins TRBV7-9 to TRBJ2-5; 8 nucleotides line up with TRBD1. Germline CDR1 is SEHNR and CDR2 is FQNEAQ (reference sequence). V lost 5 bases and J lost 6; bases outside the gene matches: 11. The CDR3 has 15 residues. CDR3 sequence (DNA): TGTGCCAGCAGCGCGGACCGGGACAGGCGGCAGACCCAGTACTTC. Translation gives CASSADRDRRQTQYF.